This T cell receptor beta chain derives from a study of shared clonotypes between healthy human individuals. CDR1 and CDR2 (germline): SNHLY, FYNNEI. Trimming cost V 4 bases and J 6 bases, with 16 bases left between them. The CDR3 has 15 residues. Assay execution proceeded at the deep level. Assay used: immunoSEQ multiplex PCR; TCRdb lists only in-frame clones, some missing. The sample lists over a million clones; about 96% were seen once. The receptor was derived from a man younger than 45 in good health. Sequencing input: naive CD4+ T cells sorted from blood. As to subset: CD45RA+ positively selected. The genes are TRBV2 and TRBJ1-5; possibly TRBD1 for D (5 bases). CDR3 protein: CASSVGRMGSQPQHF. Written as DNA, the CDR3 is TGTGCCAGCAGTGTGGGACGAATGGGAAGTCAGCCCCAGCATTTT.